Shown below are 19 T cell receptor beta chains from a single sample sequenced in a study of regulatory T cells in long-lasting Graves disease. For TCR beta, libraries came from iRepertoire HTBI primers and Arm-PCR of CDR3 regions. TCRdb called the multiplex PCR reads again in MiXCR, with one record for every CDR3 protein. Here the sample spans 300,000 to 500,000 distinct CDR3 sequences, less than 25% being singletons. The time point here: persistent/refractory GD, antithyroid drugs over 5 years with positive TRAb. After RNA was extracted from PBMCs, the TCR library was made from it. The sample in question was peripheral blood mononuclear cells (PBMCs), obtained when the disease was refractory, from a patient treated with antithyroid drugs. All receptors derive from a female donor with Graves disease.

Only a few counts were recorded for this clonotype. The chain has TRBV3-1 and TRBJ2-6; no reliable D call. This CDR3 region has 16 residues. Germline CDR1 LGHDT, CDR2 YNNKEL (reference sequence). The V and J ends lost 2 bases and 2 bases respectively, with 10 bases between them. DNA for the CDR3: TGTGCCAGCAGCCAATTTCCCCCGCCTGGGGCCAACGTCCTGACTTTC. Translating gives CASSQFPPPGANVLTF. The full variable domain, with the rest looked up from reference TRBV3-1 and TRBJ2-6, is DTAVSQTPKYLVTQMGNDKSIKCEQNLGHDTMYWYKQDSKKFLKIMFSYNNKELIINETVPNRFSPKSPDKAHLNLHINSLELGDSAVYFCASSQFPPPGANVLTFGAGSRLTVL.

The V gene is TRBV29-1, the J gene TRBJ1-2; D unclear. This CDR3 region has 13 residues. V was trimmed by 6 bases and J by 3 bases, leaving 14 bases between them. Per the germline V gene, CDR1 is SQVTM and CDR2 is ANQGSEA. This CDR3 reads CSVAPPLHYGYTF. The CDR3 bases are TGCAGCGTGGCCCCTCCGCTCCACTATGGCTACACCTTC.

The V and J genes are TRBV4-2 and TRBJ1-1, with 9 bases fitting TRBD1. Germline V gene lookup returns CDR1 LGHNA and CDR2 YNFKEQ. Losses at the gene ends were 4 bases for V and 4 bases for J; bases not matched to a gene: 10. The CDR3 loop spans 16 amino acids. The CDR3 region is CASSLSNRGRGTEAFF. Here the CDR3 DNA reads TGTGCCAGCAGCCTATCCAACAGGGGGCGAGGCACTGAAGCTTTCTTT.

The chain couples TRBV11-1 to TRBJ2-7; D might be TRBD2 (6 bases). Per the germline V gene, CDR1 is SGHAT and CDR2 is FQDESV (reference sequence). V shed 2 bases and J shed 2 bases, with 22 bases lying between them. This CDR3 comprises 18 residues. CDR3 in DNA: TGTGCCAGCAGCTTATTTACCAGTCCGGAGGGCCGAACCTACGAGCAGTACTTC. Protein: CASSLFTSPEGRTYEQYF.

This chain connects TRBV20-1 to TRBJ2-1, with D possibly TRBD1 on 6 matching bases. V shed 0 bases and J shed 4 bases, with 10 bases lying between them. CDR1 is DFQATT and CDR2 is SNEGSKA in the germline V gene (reference sequence). The CDR3 is 14 amino acids. CDR3 sequence (DNA): TGCAGTGCTAGAGAGCGGACAGCTTACAATGAGCAGTTCTTC. This gives the protein CSARERTAYNEQFF.

This clonotype was seen a handful of times. V and J are TRBV7-3 and TRBJ2-6; 7 nucleotides match TRBD2. Germline V gives CDR1 SGHTA, CDR2 FQGTGA. This CDR3 comprises 19 residues. V lost 5 bases, J lost 0 bases, and 13 bases stayed unmatched. CDR3 sequence (DNA): TGTGCCAGCAGCCCCACCGGTCTAGCGGTTACCTCTGGGGCCAACGTCCTGACTTTC. This codes for CASSPTGLAVTSGANVLTF.

This clonotype was picked up many times. The chain carries TRBV28 and TRBJ1-4; D ambiguous. Deletions cut 8 bases from V and 6 bases from J, with 7 bases between. Germline CDR1 and CDR2: MDHEN and SYDVKM. This CDR3 contains 11 residues. The CDR3 region has the DNA TGTGCCAGCCGGGTGGATGAAAAACTGTTTTTT. The encoded protein is CASRVDEKLFF.

The chain joins TRBV5-1 to TRBJ1-1, with D hard to call. CDR1 and CDR2 from the germline V gene are SGHRS and YFSETQ. The CDR3 is made up of 13 amino acids. V was cut by 6 bases and J by 3 bases, with 12 bases left in between. The CDR3 loop is CASNEDVDTEAFF. CDR3 nucleotides: TGCGCCAGCAACGAAGACGTCGACACTGAAGCTTTCTTT.

This clonotype occurred a few times. The chain uses TRBV28 and TRBJ2-7, with 7 bases that match TRBD2. The V gene's germline CDR1 is MDHEN and CDR2 SYDVKM. The V segment lost 8 bases and the J segment 2 bases; nucleotides outside the gene matches: 12. The CDR3 is 15 amino acids. This chain's CDR3 is CASSQAVAGAYEQYF. The CDR3 region has the DNA TGTGCCAGCTCCCAAGCGGTGGCGGGAGCCTACGAGCAGTACTTC.

This clonotype was observed a handful of times. The rearrangement uses TRBV4-3 and TRBJ2-2; D remains ambiguous. Germline V gene sequence: CDR1 LGHNA, CDR2 YSLEER. Trimming left V 4 bases short and J 7 bases short, with 10 bases between. The CDR3 is made up of 13 amino acids. CDR3 bases: TGCGCCAGCAGCCTGTGGTACGTCGGGGAGCTGTTTTTT. It translates to CASSLWYVGELFF.

J is TRBJ2-7 and V is TRBV6-1; TRBD1 matches at 8 bases. V was pared by 7 bases and J by 4 bases, with 12 bases of the junction left unmatched. This CDR3 has 15 residues. Germline-derived CDR1 and CDR2 are MNHNS and SASEGT. CDR3 bases: TGTGCCAGCACGACACCCGGGACAGGTCCGTACGAGCAGTACTTC. This codes for CASTTPGTGPYEQYF.

The V and J genes are TRBV30 and TRBJ1-1; the D is unclear. V was pared by 5 bases and J by 1 base, with 17 bases between. Germline V CDR1 and CDR2: GTSNPN, SVGIG (reference sequence). This CDR3 is 15 amino acids long. CDR3 sequence: CAWGPLRPTNTEAFF. The CDR3 nucleotides are TGTGCCTGGGGACCACTTCGGCCGACGAACACTGAAGCTTTCTTT. Looking up the rest from reference TRBV30 and TRBJ1-1 gives the full variable domain: SQTIHQWPATLVQPVGSPLSLECTVEGTSNPNLYWYRQAAGRGLQLLFYSVGIGQISSEVPQNLSASRPQDRQFILSSKKLLLSDSGFYLCAWGPLRPTNTEAFFGQGTRLTVV.

This clonotype occurred a few times. V and J are TRBV7-2 and TRBJ2-7, with 9 bases that match TRBD1. This CDR3 is 16 amino acids long. V dropped 4 bases and J dropped 4; count of bases not matched to a gene: 11. Per the germline V gene, CDR1 is SGHTA and CDR2 is FQGNSA. In DNA form, the CDR3 reads TGTGCCAGCAGCTCGCCCGGGACAGGGAATCTATACGAGCAGTACTTC. It translates to CASSSPGTGNLYEQYF.

This clonotype was seen a single time. This chain joins TRBV4-1 and TRBJ1-4; TRBD1 matches at 8 bases. V lost 6 bases, J lost 8 bases, and 11 bases stayed unmatched. This CDR3 is 15 amino acids long. The germline V gene has CDR1 MGHRA and CDR2 YSYEKL. The CDR3 is CASSHPFQGAEKLFF. In DNA form, the CDR3 reads TGCGCCAGCAGTCATCCGTTTCAGGGGGCAGAAAAACTGTTTTTT.

This clonotype was seen only a few times. An end of the junction differs from the germline gene, which may be a read error. The J gene is TRBJ2-6, the V gene TRBV6-1, with 12 bases fitting TRBD2. The length of the CDR3 is 17 residues. Germline CDR1 MNHNS, CDR2 SASEGT. The CDR3 nucleotides are TGTGCCAACAGTGGGACTAGCGGGCCTTCTGGGGCCAACGTCCTGACTTTC. This gives the protein CANSGTSGPSGANVLTF.

A remark on this clonotype: It may be a read error: a sequence one base away is much more abundant. This CDR3 reads CARSYSGSGGETQYF. The CDR3 coding sequence is TGTGCCAGAAGTTACTCTGGCTCCGGGGGGGAGACCCAGTACTTC. V and J are TRBV6-5 and TRBJ2-5; 7 bases align to TRBD2. The CDR3 totals 15 residues. Looked up from germline, CDR1 is MNHEY and CDR2 is SVGAGI.

V and J are TRBV6-2 or TRBV6-3 and TRBJ2-3; 8 positions agree with TRBD1. Germline-derived CDR1 and CDR2 are MNHEY and SVGEGT. The V gene end was trimmed by 2 bases and the J gene end by 0 bases; junction bases not matched to a gene: 1. The CDR3 is 15 amino acids. The chain's CDR3 is CASSYQGASTDTQYF. The CDR3 region has the DNA TGTGCCAGCAGTTACCAGGGGGCGAGCACAGATACGCAGTATTTT.

This clonotype was observed many times. The chain uses TRBV10-3 and TRBJ1-5; 7 nucleotides line up with TRBD1. Germline CDR1 is ENHRY and CDR2 is SYGVKD. The CDR3 covers 14 residues. The trim removed 5 bases at V and 7 bases at J, leaving 8 bases unmatched. The CDR3 nucleotides read TGTGCCATCAGTACCCCAGACAGGGACCAGCCCCAGCATTTT. As protein: CAISTPDRDQPQHF.

This clonotype was picked up a small number of times. This chain connects TRBV3-1 to TRBJ1-2, with no clear D. CDR3 size: 15 residues. The V end was cut by 4 bases, the J end by 2 bases, with 14 bases between. In germline, CDR1 is LGHDT, CDR2 YNNKEL (reference sequence). DNA for the CDR3: TGTGCCAGCAGCCGGGGTGCTTTAGACAACTATGGCTACACCTTC. As protein: CASSRGALDNYGYTF.